The 14 T cell receptor beta chains listed next were all sequenced from one sample in a study of T-cell reconstitution after alpha-beta-depleted transplantation in children. Unique molecular identifiers were used to barcode this TCRbeta library. TCRdb reprocessed the PCR reads with MiXCR, giving one entry per CDR3 protein. This table holds about 490,000 distinct CDR3 sequences, about 10% found once. The sequenced sample was PBMCs, obtained before TCRalphabeta/CD19-depleted stem cell transplant. Receptors originate from a child younger than 10 with inherited bone marrow failure, due to receive a stem cell transplant.

Regarding this clonotype: It may be a read error: a sequence one base away is much more abundant. In this CDR3 the conserved last residue, phenylalanine or tryptophan, is missing, so a read error is likely. This sequence joins TRBV11-2 and TRBJ2-3; D assignment may be TRBD1 or TRBD2 (5 bases each). Germline V gene data show CDR1 as SGHAT and CDR2 as FQNNGV. Trimming cost V 3 bases and J 3 bases, with 19 bases left between them. The CDR3 is 17 amino acids. CDR3 sequence reads: CASSFYQGVVVTDTQYV. The CDR3 nucleotides read TGTGCCAGCAGCTTTTATCAGGGAGTGGTGGTAACAGATACGCAGTATGTT.

The table lists this clonotype with many counts. The V call is TRBV4-1, the J call TRBJ2-1; a weak D match, TRBD2 (6 bases). This CDR3 is built from 14 residues. Trimming pared 0 bases from V and 3 bases from J, leaving 6 bases between. Germline lookup yields CDR1 MGHRA and CDR2 YSYEKL. CDR3 region: CASSQEDYYNEQFF. For the CDR3, the DNA is TGCGCCAGCAGCCAAGAGGACTACTACAATGAGCAGTTCTTC.

This clonotype has a count of ten or more. This sequence joins TRBV29-1 and TRBJ2-7, with a weak D call TRBD1 (6 bases). CDR3 size: 13 residues. Deletions cut 4 bases from V and 0 bases from J, with 10 bases between. The germline V gene has CDR1 SQVTM and CDR2 ANQGSEA. CDR3 sequence: CSVVGGHSYEQYF. Written as DNA, the CDR3 is TGCAGCGTTGTTGGGGGACACTCCTACGAGCAGTACTTC.

Many counts were recorded for this clonotype. J is TRBJ1-4 and V is TRBV12-3 or TRBV12-4; TRBD1 might be the D (6 bases). V was cut by 4 bases and J by 6 bases, with 15 bases left in between. This CDR3 has 15 residues. The DNA of the CDR3 is TGTGCCAGCAGTTATGAAGGGGGTGGATATGAAAAACTGTTTTTT. Translated: CASSYEGGGYEKLFF.

This clonotype was recorded at least ten times. The genes are TRBV4-3 and TRBJ1-6; D gene uncertain. Germline lookup yields CDR1 LGHNA and CDR2 YSLEER. The CDR3 is made up of 13 amino acids. The V end lost 1 base, the J end lost 12 bases, and 10 bases lay between the germline ends. Written as DNA, the CDR3 is TGCGCCAGCAGCCAAGCACACCCTCTACCCCTCCACTTT. This gives the protein CASSQAHPLPLHF.

This clonotype occurred many times. V usage is TRBV6-1 and J usage is TRBJ2-7, with 11 nucleotides matching TRBD2. CDR3 length: 17 amino acids. Losses at the gene ends were 5 bases for V and 0 bases for J; bases not matched to a gene: 9. Germline CDR1 reads MNHNS; CDR2 reads SASEGT. The CDR3 is CASSTFPTSGISYEQYF. Written as DNA, the CDR3 is TGTGCCAGCAGTACGTTTCCGACTAGCGGGATCTCCTACGAGCAGTACTTC.

Ten or more counts support this clonotype. The chain uses TRBV7-2 and TRBJ2-3; TRBD1 matches at 9 bases. The germline V gene encodes CDR1 SGHTA and CDR2 FQGNSA. Germline trimming cut 2 bases from V and 2 bases from J; bases unmatched to any gene: 11. This CDR3 spans 18 amino acids. This chain's CDR3 is CASSLSGLQGAPTDTQYF. As DNA, the CDR3 is TGTGCCAGCAGCTTAAGCGGTTTACAGGGGGCCCCCACAGATACGCAGTATTTT.

This sequence joins TRBV29-1 and TRBJ1-1; D call uncertain. CDR1 is SQVTM and CDR2 is ANQGSEA in the germline V gene. The CDR3 length is 11 residues. Trimming cost V 6 bases and J 4 bases, with 9 bases left between them. The CDR3 loop is CSVVGGTEAFF. CDR3 nucleotides: TGCAGCGTCGTAGGAGGCACTGAAGCTTTCTTT.

This clonotype was seen only a few times. V gene TRBV12-3 or TRBV12-4 combines with J gene TRBJ1-3; the D is unclear. With 3 bases removed from V and 4 bases from J, the gap between germline ends came to 7 bases. The CDR3 sequence is 13 residues long. CDR3 DNA sequence: TGTGCCAGCAGTTTTCGGGTCGGAAACACCATATATTTT. Protein product: CASSFRVGNTIYF.

This clonotype was picked up a small number of times. The chain joins TRBV11-2 to TRBJ2-7; 7 bases map to TRBD1. This CDR3 comprises 16 residues. Trimming removed 3 bases from V and 3 bases from J; junction bases left unmatched: 11. The germline V gene encodes CDR1 SGHAT and CDR2 FQNNGV. CDR3 DNA sequence: TGTGCCAGCAGCTTCGGGCTGACAGGGAGAAACTACGAGCAGTACTTC. It specifies CASSFGLTGRNYEQYF.

This clonotype was detected a few times. The CDR3 loop is CASSLSSGRGTEAFF. CDR3 coding DNA: TGTGCCAGCAGCTTGTCTTCAGGGAGGGGCACTGAAGCTTTCTTT. The rearrangement links TRBV5-4 to TRBJ1-1; possible D gene TRBD1, 5 bases. Germline V gene sequence: CDR1 SGHNT, CDR2 YYREEE (reference sequence). The ends were cut back, 1 base at V and 4 bases at J, with 14 bases in the middle. The CDR3 has 15 residues.

Ten or more counts support this clonotype. The J gene is TRBJ1-1, the V gene TRBV29-1, with TRBD1 as a possible D gene (5 bases). Trimming left V 8 bases short and J 11 bases short, with 27 bases between. Germline loops: CDR1 SQVTM, CDR2 ANQGSEA. This CDR3 region has 14 residues. The CDR3 nucleotides are TGCAGCTCTCGCCCTTGGGGCAGCGAAGCAGTCGCTTTCTTT. Its translation is CSSRPWGSEAVAFF.

The chain links TRBV4-3 to TRBJ2-7; possible D gene TRBD2, 6 bases. CDR1 and CDR2 from the germline V gene are LGHNA and YSLEER. The ends were cut back, 0 bases at V and 3 bases at J, with 15 bases in the middle. The CDR3 is 16 residues long. The CDR3 DNA reads TGCGCCAGCAGCCAAGACGCGGGCGGGATTCGCTACGAGCAGTACTTC. Translated, it gives CASSQDAGGIRYEQYF.

The chain has TRBV20-1 and TRBJ2-1; TRBD2 aligns across 8 bases. The trim removed 0 bases at V and 0 bases at J, leaving 1 base unmatched. CDR1 is DFQATT, CDR2 SNEGSKA, per germline (reference sequence). The CDR3 loop spans 15 amino acids. DNA for the CDR3: TGCAGTGCTAGAGAAAGCGGGAGCTCCTACAATGAGCAGTTCTTC. Amino acids: CSARESGSSYNEQFF.